Below, one TCR beta chain is given with its context. As yet, its antigen is unknown. TCRdb's table, derived via immunoSEQ multiplex PCR, lists solely in-frame clones and lacks some. In the table there are a few hundred thousand clones, 93% of which are singletons. Germline V gene lookup returns CDR1 SGHNT and CDR2 YYREEE (reference sequence). V lost 0 bases and J 1 base, leaving 4 bases between the germline ends. This CDR3 has 13 amino acids. The sample is drawn from a study of brain T cells in children with intractable seizures. Stated time point: blood from clinic visit 5 months post-surgery; TSC patient then seizure free. At least one anti-epileptic drug was given before surgery. Study results and caveats: Pre-surgery blood may have been undersampled, hiding some clones. Viral specificity was inferred only from CDR3 similarity; HCMV serostatus was unknown.

Sample: peripheral blood, taken approximately 5 months after surgery. This receptor was obtained from a boy under two years old with tuberous sclerosis and intractable seizures. The chain joins TRBV5-4 to TRBJ1-1, with D unresolved. The CDR3 bases are TGTGCCAGCAGCTTGGACAGGAACACTGAAGCTTTCTTT. This translates into CASSLDRNTEAFF.